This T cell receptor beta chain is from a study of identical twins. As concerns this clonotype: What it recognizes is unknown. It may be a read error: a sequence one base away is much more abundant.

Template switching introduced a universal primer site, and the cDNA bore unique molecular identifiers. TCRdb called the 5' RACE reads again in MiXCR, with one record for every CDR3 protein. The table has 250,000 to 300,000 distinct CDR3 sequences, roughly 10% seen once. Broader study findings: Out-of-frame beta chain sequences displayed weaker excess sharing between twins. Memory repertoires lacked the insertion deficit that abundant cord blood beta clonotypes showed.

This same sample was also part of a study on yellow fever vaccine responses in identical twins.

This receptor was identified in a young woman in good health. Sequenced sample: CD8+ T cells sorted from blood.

The CDR3 loop reads CASSPGGQETLYF. CDR3 coding DNA: TGCGCCAGCAGCCCGGGGGGACAAGAGACCCTGTACTTC. The chain has TRBV4-3 and TRBJ2-5; maybe TRBD2 (7 bases). Germline V gene data show CDR1 as LGHNA and CDR2 as YSLEER. The CDR3 has 13 amino acids.